This record covers a single T cell receptor (beta chain). Its antigen is unknown. Base qualities are not provided; no much larger clone lies one nucleotide away. This specimen comes from a study of beta chain features in type 1 diabetes (dated by TCRdb to about 2018). Study-wide context: Patients and healthy donors did not differ in mean age, gender distribution, total cell number or subset yield. A total of under 120,000,000 sorted cells were examined across all samples, and RNA yield correlated strongly with the number of cells per subset. The study compared TCRB repertoires of sorted circulating CD4+ T cell subsets between recently diagnosed type 1 diabetes patients and matched healthy donors. Naive and central memory subsets were obtained from all 30 or so donors, but regulatory and stem cell-like memory subsets were isolated from only 8 patients and 8 healthy donors. Study-wide conclusions, independent of this receptor: Only small numbers of individuals were included in the HLA sub-analyses, which left unresolved whether HLA type had any influence on TCRB rearrangement. PCR might favor shorter templates, but patient and control samples were amplified and corrected together, so any skew would affect both groups equally. At VDJ recombination sites, type 1 diabetes patients had fewer insertions and more deleted nucleotides, which implies abnormalities in thymic rearrangement. Type 1 diabetes patients showed a moderate but significant shortening of TCRB CDR3 length in all four CD4+ subsets. Naive, central memory and regulatory TCRB repertoires appeared more similar among patients than among healthy donors. Because cDNA was sequenced instead of genomic DNA, highly expressing activated cells could be over-represented, though the groups showed no difference in activation or CD3 levels.

The entire amount of isolated RNA was reverse transcribed using the High Capacity cDNA Reverse Transcription Kit, so the sequenced TCRB transcripts were expressed ones. Naive, central memory and regulatory T cell samples underwent deep immunoSEQ sequencing, averaging about 3.57 million total reads per sample. Sorted cells were lysed in RLT buffer and RNA was extracted with DNase-treated RNeasy Micro or Mini kits, depending on cell number. Each cell subset was processed on its own to prevent cross-contamination, while patient and healthy donor samples were processed together. TCRB sequences were amplified from cDNA with the immunoSEQ multiplex PCR, producing 87-bp fragments spanning the CDR3 region. Amplicons were sequenced on the Illumina HiSeq platform. The original methods were these. Synthetic template baselines were used to correct PCR bias computationally, reads within Hamming distance 2 were collapsed, and singletons that could not be merged were discarded. Reads were aligned against IMGT so that V, D and J genes, CDR3 length and insertions or deletions at six rearrangement sites could be assigned. Clonotype counts were normalized to sorted cell number within each subset before computing true diversity and Gini coefficients with the tcR R package. Repertoire sharing was quantified using the overlap coefficient calculated on TCRB nucleotide sequences. Here the immuneACCESS table is served through TCRdb, limited to in-frame sequences with V and J called. Missing clones are a known gap in these copies; in checked studies unresolved V genes cover under half, and the rest lacks a known reason. V, J and clone size are those of that table, while D and trimming were read from the DNA. The sample table records around 150,000 clones; about 9% of these occur just once. Around 0.64% of the sample rests with the top ten.

From each donor, a single peripheral blood sample of 100 to 150 mL on average was drawn into heparinised tubes. A BD FACSAria II was used to sort naive, central memory, regulatory and stem cell-like memory CD4+ T cells with a panel that included CD45RO, CCR7, CD25, CD127, CD95 and CD27. All sorted populations exceeded 98% purity. PBMCs were isolated immediately by Lymphoprep density gradient centrifugation and stained directly without culture. To minimize batch effects, samples were stained and sorted in pairs, one healthy donor with one patient per experiment. V loses 8 bases at its end and J loses 4 bases; junction bases beyond the gene matches: 11. CDR1 SNHLY and CDR2 FYNNEI were looked up in the germline V gene. From the cysteine through the phenylalanine, the CDR3 covers 15 amino acids. The retained sequence is limited to the CDR3, 45 bases, with the frame set at the first base.

This receptor was obtained from a woman in her twenties or thirties with type 1 diabetes. Specimen: central memory CD4+ T cells from blood. The chain couples TRBV2 to TRBJ2-5, with 9 central nucleotides matching TRBD1. The DNA reads as follows: TGTGCCAGCTCAATACAGGGGGCCTTGGGAGAGACCCAGTACTTC. Its coded protein is CASSIQGALGETQYF.